This TCR beta chain was captured by sequencing in a study of blood T cell repertoires in COVID-19. Some clones are missing from TCRdb's copy, which holds only in-frame ones; the method was immunoSEQ multiplex PCR. The profile shows about 140,000 clones, approximately 90% of them singletons. Germline V gene lookup returns CDR1 LNHDA and CDR2 SQIVND (reference sequence). The CDR3 has 15 residues. V shed 3 bases and J shed 5 bases, with 13 bases lying between them. The chain couples TRBV19 to TRBJ1-4; weak D call: TRBD1 (6 bases). The receptor comes from a woman aged 40 to 50 with acute or convalescent COVID-19. Source material: peripheral blood. The CDR3 is CASSMGGAGNEKLFF. The CDR3 bases are TGTGCCAGTAGTATGGGGGGGGCCGGGAATGAAAAACTGTTTTTT.